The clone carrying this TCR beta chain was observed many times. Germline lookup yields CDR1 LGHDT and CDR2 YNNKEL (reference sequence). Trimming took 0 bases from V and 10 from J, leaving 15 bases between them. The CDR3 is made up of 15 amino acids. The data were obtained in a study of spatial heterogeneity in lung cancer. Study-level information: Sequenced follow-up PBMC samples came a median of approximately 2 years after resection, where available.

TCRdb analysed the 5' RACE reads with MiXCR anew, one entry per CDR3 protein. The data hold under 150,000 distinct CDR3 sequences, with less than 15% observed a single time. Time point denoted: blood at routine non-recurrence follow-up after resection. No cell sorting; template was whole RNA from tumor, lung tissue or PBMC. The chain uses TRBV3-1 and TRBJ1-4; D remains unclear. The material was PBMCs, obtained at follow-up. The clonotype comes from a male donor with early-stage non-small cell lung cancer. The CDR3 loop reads CASSQELSSTGKLFF. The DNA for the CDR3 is TGTGCCAGCAGCCAAGAGCTGTCCAGTACGGGAAAACTGTTTTTT.